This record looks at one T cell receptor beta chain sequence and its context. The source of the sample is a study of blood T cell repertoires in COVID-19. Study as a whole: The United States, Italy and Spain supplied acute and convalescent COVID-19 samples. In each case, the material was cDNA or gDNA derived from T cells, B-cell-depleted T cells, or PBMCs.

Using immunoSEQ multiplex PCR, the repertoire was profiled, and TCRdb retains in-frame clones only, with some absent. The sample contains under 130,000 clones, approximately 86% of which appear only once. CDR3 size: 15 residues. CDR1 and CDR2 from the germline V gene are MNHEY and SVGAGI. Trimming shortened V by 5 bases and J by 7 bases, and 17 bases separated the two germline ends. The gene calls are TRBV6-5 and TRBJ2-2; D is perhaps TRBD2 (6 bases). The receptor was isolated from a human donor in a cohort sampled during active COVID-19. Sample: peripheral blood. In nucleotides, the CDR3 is TGTGCCAGCAGTCGGGACGATCGCGGGAACGGGGAGCTGTTTTTT. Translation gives CASSRDDRGNGELFF.